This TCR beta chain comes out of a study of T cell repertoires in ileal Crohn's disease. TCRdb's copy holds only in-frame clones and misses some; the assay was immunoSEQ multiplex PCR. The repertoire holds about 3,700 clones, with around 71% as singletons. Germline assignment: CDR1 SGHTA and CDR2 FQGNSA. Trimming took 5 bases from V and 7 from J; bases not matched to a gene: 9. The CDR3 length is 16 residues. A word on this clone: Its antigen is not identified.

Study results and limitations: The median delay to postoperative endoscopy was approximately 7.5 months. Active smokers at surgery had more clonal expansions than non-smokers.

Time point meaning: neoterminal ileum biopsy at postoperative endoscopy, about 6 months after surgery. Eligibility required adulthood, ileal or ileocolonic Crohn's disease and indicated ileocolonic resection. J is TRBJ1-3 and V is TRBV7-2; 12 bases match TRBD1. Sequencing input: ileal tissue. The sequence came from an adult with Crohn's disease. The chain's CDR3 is CASSARSGTGGNTIYF. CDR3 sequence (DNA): TGTGCCAGCAGCGCCCGATCCGGGACAGGGGGCAACACCATATATTTT.